This T cell receptor (beta chain) stems from a study of cytotoxic CD8 clonotypes in ibrutinib-treated CLL. Study overall: Some 10 relapsed/refractory, some 14 treatment-naive; around 18 IGHV unmutated. Partial responses numbered approximately 24 and complete responses 2; after a median around 74 months, about 15 stayed remitted and 12 progressed.

Details on this clone: What it binds is unknown.

Germline CDR1 MNHEY, CDR2 SVGAGI. The CDR3 length is 15 residues. V shed 2 bases and J 7 bases; nucleotides not matched to a gene: 8. Sequencing was designed to attain a depth spanning 1 in 200,000 to 1 in 1 million T cells. The method was immunoSEQ multiplex PCR; TCRdb's version includes in-frame clones alone and lacks a portion of them. The data contain over 120,000 clones, over 75% of them seen just once; the ten biggest clones take up less than 9%. Study results and caveats: Elevated clonality accompanied ibrutinib response, with a return toward baseline values at progression.

The specimen comprised PBMCs, sampled after 36 months of ibrutinib treatment. This chain connects TRBV6-5 to TRBJ1-2, with TRBD1 matching over 9 bases. The clonotype was recovered from a human donor with chronic lymphocytic leukemia. The CDR3 region is CASSYRWTGDSGYTF. CDR3 sequence (DNA): TGTGCCAGCAGTTACCGGTGGACAGGGGATAGTGGCTACACCTTC.